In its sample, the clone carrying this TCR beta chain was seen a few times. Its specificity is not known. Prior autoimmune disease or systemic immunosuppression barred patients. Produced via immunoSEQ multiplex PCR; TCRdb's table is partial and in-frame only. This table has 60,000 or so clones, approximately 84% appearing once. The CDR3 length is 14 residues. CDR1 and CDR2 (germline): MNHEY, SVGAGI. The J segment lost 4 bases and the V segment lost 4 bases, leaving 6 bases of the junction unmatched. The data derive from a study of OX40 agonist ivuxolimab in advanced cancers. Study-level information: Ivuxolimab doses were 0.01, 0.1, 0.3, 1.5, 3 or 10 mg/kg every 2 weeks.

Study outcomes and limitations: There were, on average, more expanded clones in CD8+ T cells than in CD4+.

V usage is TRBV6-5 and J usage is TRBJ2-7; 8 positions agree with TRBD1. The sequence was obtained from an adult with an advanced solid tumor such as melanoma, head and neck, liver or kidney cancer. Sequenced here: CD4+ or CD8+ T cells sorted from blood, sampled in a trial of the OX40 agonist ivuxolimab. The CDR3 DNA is TGTGCCAGCAGTTCAACAGGGGGTAAATACGAGCAGTACTTC. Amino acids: CASSSTGGKYEQYF.